The 31 T cell receptor beta chains below come from one sample, sequenced in a study of Ad26.COV2.S vaccination and SARS-CoV-2 variants. Clones were sequenced by immunoSEQ multiplex PCR, and TCRdb holds only the in-frame ones, with some missing. The repertoire holds 290,000 or so clones, with around 87% as singletons. Stated treatment: around 19 received Ad26.COV2.S at low or high dose, single or two shots; about 5 received placebo; per-sample allocation not given. Sampling occurred on day 63 after the first vaccine or placebo injection. The sequencing used peripheral blood, collected in a trial of Ad26.COV2.S vaccine versus placebo. The origin of the receptors is a person aged 18-65 years who received the Ad26.COV2.S COVID-19 vaccine or a placebo.

The V call is TRBV30, the J call TRBJ1-5; 7 positions agree with TRBD1. Losses at the gene ends were 1 base for V and 4 bases for J; bases not matched to a gene: 1. This CDR3 contains 13 residues. Germline V lookup: CDR1 GTSNPN, CDR2 SVGIG (reference sequence). The DNA of the CDR3 is TGTGCCTGGAGTGGGGACAGAAATCAGCCCCAGCATTTT. This codes for CAWSGDRNQPQHF.

CDR3 coding DNA: TGTGCCAGTAGTATTCCCTCGGGGGAGCAGTACTTC. Translation gives CASSIPSGEQYF. The chain employs TRBV19 and TRBJ2-7; a weak D match, TRBD2 (5 bases). Germline CDR1 LNHDA, CDR2 SQIVND (reference sequence). The CDR3 has 12 residues. V dropped 3 bases and J dropped 7 bases, with 10 bases sitting between them.

The chain employs TRBV7-7 and TRBJ1-2, with D possibly TRBD1 on 5 matching bases. The germline V and J ends were trimmed by 2 bases and 2 bases, with 12 bases remaining between them. The germline V gene has CDR1 SSHAT and CDR2 FNYEAQ (reference sequence). The CDR3 is 15 amino acids. The CDR3, as DNA: TGTGCCAGCAGCTTAAGGCACAGGCTGAACTATGGCTACACCTTC. Translation gives CASSLRHRLNYGYTF. Combining the CDR3 with reference TRBV7-7 and TRBJ1-2 gives the whole variable domain GAGVSQSPRYKVTKRGQDVTLRCDPISSHATLYWYQQALGQGPEFLTYFNYEAQPDKSGLPSDRFSAERPEGSISTLTIQRTEQRDSAMYRCASSLRHRLNYGYTFGSGTRLTVV.

V is TRBV5-8 and J is TRBJ1-2; D is uncertain. The CDR3 length is 14 residues. The V and J ends lost 5 bases and 1 base respectively, with 12 bases between them. Germline V gene lookup returns CDR1 SGHTS and CDR2 YDEGEE. CDR3 in amino acids: CASRHGPINYGYTF. CDR3 sequence (DNA): TGTGCCAGCAGACACGGACCAATTAACTATGGCTACACCTTC.

This clone was seen a single time. The chain uses TRBV7-2 and TRBJ1-1; D not certain. Germline CDR1 reads SGHTA; CDR2 reads FQGNSA. This CDR3 has 15 residues. The V end lost 4 bases, the J end lost 0 bases, and 12 bases lay between the germline ends. CDR3 nucleotide sequence: TGTGCCAGCAGCTCGGGTCAAGCCATGAACACTGAAGCTTTCTTT. Its translation is CASSSGQAMNTEAFF.

The chain links TRBV11-1 to TRBJ2-1; a weak D match, TRBD2 (6 bases). There are 14 residues in the CDR3. Trimming shortened V by 4 bases and J by 8 bases, and 15 bases separated the two germline ends. CDR1 and CDR2 (germline): SGHAT, FQDESV (reference sequence). DNA of the CDR3: TGTGCCAGCAGCTCGAGAATAGCGGTACATGAGCAGTTCTTC. Its protein product is CASSSRIAVHEQFF.

Remarks on this clone: This sample includes further DNA sequences coding for the same CDR3. The gene calls are TRBV5-1 and TRBJ2-5, with TRBD2 matching over 7 bases. This CDR3 has 15 amino acids. J gave up 1 base and V 0 bases, and 3 bases lay outside the gene matches. The germline gives CDR1 SGHRS, CDR2 YFSETQ. DNA for the CDR3: TGCGCCAGCAGCTTGGCCGGGGGGATCCAAGAGACCCAGTACTTC. Its protein product is CASSLAGGIQETQYF.

The V call is TRBV6-5, the J call TRBJ2-7, with 7 positions matching TRBD1. V lost 6 bases to trimming and J lost 7 bases; unmatched junction nucleotides: 15. Germline lookup yields CDR1 MNHEY and CDR2 SVGAGI. The CDR3 consists of 15 residues. The DNA of the CDR3 is TGTGCCAGCAGGAGCGGCAGGGGGATTTTAGGGGAGCAGTACTTC. Its translation is CASRSGRGILGEQYF.

The CDR3 spells CASSRTGRRYNEQFF. The CDR3 coding sequence is TGTGCCAGCAGCCGAACGGGGCGGAGATACAATGAGCAGTTCTTC. This chain connects TRBV11-2 to TRBJ2-1, with D perhaps being TRBD1 or TRBD2 (5 bases each). The germline gives CDR1 SGHAT, CDR2 FQNNGV. Trimming removed 5 bases at V and 4 bases at J, with 15 bases between. The CDR3 is 15 residues long.

This rearrangement joins TRBV12-3 or TRBV12-4 to TRBJ2-1; D is possibly TRBD2 (5 bases). V lost 2 bases to trimming and J lost 10 bases, with 6 bases between them. The CDR3 has 11 amino acids. CDR3 protein: CASSLPGEQFF. CDR3 bases: TGTGCCAGCAGTTTACCGGGGGAGCAGTTCTTC.

The chain joins TRBV5-5 to TRBJ1-1, with D unclear. CDR1 is SGHKS and CDR2 is YYEKEE in the germline V gene (reference sequence). The CDR3 is 15 amino acids. The V end was cut by 2 bases, the J end by 0 bases, with 11 bases between. The CDR3 coding sequence is TGTGCCAGCAGCTTTGGGCTCGGCATGAACACTGAAGCTTTCTTT. This translates into CASSFGLGMNTEAFF.

The J gene is TRBJ2-1, the V gene TRBV6-1, with D possibly being TRBD2 (5 bases). V dropped 1 base and J dropped 12 bases, with 13 bases sitting between them. The CDR3 contains 13 residues. Germline loops: CDR1 MNHNS, CDR2 SASEGT. This CDR3 is CASSEVSSDSQFF. The DNA for the CDR3 is TGTGCCAGCAGTGAAGTATCTTCGGACTCGCAGTTCTTC.

V usage is TRBV5-4 and J usage is TRBJ2-2; D unclear. The CDR3 has 13 amino acids. Trimming pared 4 bases from V and 7 bases from J, leaving 11 bases between. CDR1 SGHNT and CDR2 YYREEE come from the germline V gene (reference sequence). CDR3 DNA sequence: TGTGCCAGCAGCCTTATGGTGGGCGGGGAGCTGTTTTTT. It translates to CASSLMVGGELFF.

A single count supports this clone. This chain connects TRBV29-1 to TRBJ2-1; D tentatively fits TRBD1 or TRBD2 (5 bases each). The CDR3 is 13 amino acids. V was pared by 5 bases and J by 6 bases, with 14 bases between. Germline CDR1 and CDR2: SQVTM and ANQGSEA. The CDR3 DNA is TGCAGCGTTAAACTAGGGGAGCTCAATGAGCAGTTCTTC. Its protein is CSVKLGELNEQFF.

J is TRBJ2-7 and V is TRBV9, with 12 bases fitting TRBD1. Germline V gene lookup returns CDR1 SGDLS and CDR2 YYNGEE. This CDR3 contains 15 residues. The V gene end was trimmed by 0 bases and the J gene end by 6 bases; junction bases not matched to a gene: 4. CDR3 loop: CASSVEGQGAAEQYF. CDR3 bases: TGTGCCAGCAGCGTAGAGGGACAGGGGGCCGCCGAGCAGTACTTC.

The V gene is TRBV5-1, the J gene TRBJ2-2; no reliable D call. The CDR3 spans 13 residues. Trimming stripped 1 base from V and 4 bases from J, with 5 bases between. CDR1 is SGHRS and CDR2 is YFSETQ in the germline V gene. CDR3 sequence: CASSLRVTGELFF. The CDR3 DNA is TGCGCCAGCAGCTTGAGGGTCACCGGGGAGCTGTTTTTT.

The chain recombines TRBV5-1 with TRBJ1-2; D unclear. This CDR3 region has 15 residues. Trimming shortened V by 3 bases and J by 4 bases, and 16 bases separated the two germline ends. CDR1 and CDR2 from the germline V gene are SGHRS and YFSETQ. Here the CDR3 DNA reads TGCGCCAGCAGCTCATCAACCGTCGGACCCTATGGCTACACCTTC. It specifies CASSSSTVGPYGYTF.

Written as DNA, the CDR3 is TGTGCCAGCAGCTTAACCCGGGAGCGAAATTCACCCCTCCACTTT. This gives the protein CASSLTRERNSPLHF. The chain couples TRBV7-3 to TRBJ1-6; D uncertain. The CDR3 consists of 15 residues. V lost 0 bases and J 7 bases, leaving 10 bases between the germline ends. Germline V gene lookup returns CDR1 SGHTA and CDR2 FQGTGA.

This clone was observed a handful of times. The gene calls are TRBV7-9 and TRBJ1-2; D remains unclear. The CDR3 covers 14 residues. Trimming pared 1 base from V and 8 bases from J, leaving 14 bases between. Germline CDR1 reads SEHNR; CDR2 reads FQNEAQ (reference sequence). In DNA, the CDR3 is TGTGCCAGCAGCTTAGGACGACCCCTCGAGGGCTACACCTTC. Protein product: CASSLGRPLEGYTF.

This chain links TRBV7-2 with TRBJ1-2; possible D gene TRBD1, 6 bases. Germline lookup yields CDR1 SGHTA and CDR2 FQGNSA. Between the trimmed V and J ends, which lost 4 bases and 6 bases, there was a span of 18 bases. The CDR3 contains 15 residues. The CDR3 sequence: CASSSFQRGGDGYTF. The CDR3, as DNA: TGTGCCAGCAGCTCTTTTCAGAGGGGGGGTGATGGCTACACCTTC.

The chain carries TRBV7-2 and TRBJ1-1, with a weak D call TRBD1 (5 bases). The V end was cut by 4 bases, the J end by 0 bases, with 15 bases between. The CDR3 contains 16 residues. CDR1 and CDR2 (germline): SGHTA, FQGNSA. CDR3 protein: CASSSGQILLNTEAFF. In DNA form, the CDR3 reads TGTGCCAGCAGCTCAGGACAAATCTTATTGAACACTGAAGCTTTCTTT.

This chain joins TRBV5-1 and TRBJ2-5; 8 bases agree with TRBD2. With V trimmed by 4 bases and J by 4 bases, 6 bases remained unmatched. Germline V gives CDR1 SGHRS, CDR2 YFSETQ. The CDR3 has 14 residues. The CDR3 nucleotides are TGCGCCAGCAGCCCCGGGACTAGTGTAGAGACCCAGTACTTC. This translates into CASSPGTSVETQYF. Based on the CDR3 plus reference TRBV5-1 and TRBJ2-5, the full variable domain is KAGVTQTPRYLIKTRGQQVTLSCSPISGHRSVSWYQQTPGQGLQFLFEYFSETQRNKGNFPGRFSGRQFSNSRSEMNVSTLELGDSALYLCASSPGTSVETQYFGPGTRLLVL.

The rearrangement links TRBV7-2 to TRBJ2-5; 7 positions agree with TRBD2. V lost 5 bases and J lost 1; bases outside the gene matches: 7. Per the germline V gene, CDR1 is SGHTA and CDR2 is FQGNSA. There are 15 residues in the CDR3. As DNA, the CDR3 is TGTGCCAGCAGCGCGGGACTAACCCTCCAAGAGACCCAGTACTTC. It yields the protein CASSAGLTLQETQYF.

The V and J genes are TRBV7-2 and TRBJ1-2; D not certain. CDR3 length: 13 amino acids. Per the germline V gene, CDR1 is SGHTA and CDR2 is FQGNSA. V was shortened by 1 base and J by 8 bases, with 11 bases between the two germline ends. The CDR3 loop reads CASSLVPRWGYTF. CDR3 nucleotide sequence: TGTGCCAGCAGCTTAGTCCCTCGATGGGGCTACACCTTC. The variable domain in full, with the rest retrieved from reference TRBV7-2 and TRBJ1-2, is GAGVSQSPSNKVTEKGKDVELRCDPISGHTALYWYRQSLGQGLEFLIYFQGNSAPDKSGLPSDRFSAERTGGSVSTLTIQRTQQEDSAVYLCASSLVPRWGYTFGSGTRLTVV.

This clone came up once. V usage is TRBV3-1 (or the pseudogene TRBV3-2) and J usage is TRBJ1-5; 7 nucleotides match TRBD1. Germline trimming cut 1 base from V and 3 bases from J; bases unmatched to any gene: 9. The germline V gene has CDR1 LGHDT and CDR2 YNNKEL (reference sequence). The CDR3 sequence is 17 residues long. Written as DNA, the CDR3 is TGTGCCAGCAGCCAAGGGGGGACAGCAAACCCCAATCAGCCCCAGCATTTT. Its translation: CASSQGGTANPNQPQHF.

This clone was seen more than once but under ten times. The V call is TRBV18, the J call TRBJ2-2; 8 bases fit TRBD2. Per germline, CDR1 KGHSH and CDR2 LQKENI. The CDR3 has 18 amino acids. J gave up 4 bases and V 8 bases, and 18 bases lay outside the gene matches. CDR3 sequence reads: CASAGSGAGARSTGELFF. CDR3 sequence (DNA): TGTGCCAGCGCAGGATCAGGAGCGGGGGCCCGCAGCACCGGGGAGCTGTTTTTT.

There are a few counts of this clone. Other DNA sequences from this sample encode an identical CDR3 as well. The gene calls are TRBV7-2 and TRBJ2-7, with D perhaps assigned TRBD1 or TRBD2 (6 bases each). The CDR3 runs 14 residues. Germline CDR1 reads SGHTA; CDR2 reads FQGNSA. V was clipped by 1 base and J by 4 bases, with 11 bases between them. CDR3 DNA: TGTGCCAGCAGCTTAGGAGGGGGGCCTTACGAGCAGTACTTC. Its translation: CASSLGGGPYEQYF. Variable domain in full (rest from reference TRBV7-2 and TRBJ2-7): GAGVSQSPSNKVTEKGKDVELRCDPISGHTALYWYRQSLGQGLEFLIYFQGNSAPDKSGLPSDRFSAERTGGSVSTLTIQRTQQEDSAVYLCASSLGGGPYEQYFGPGTRLTVT.

The chain carries TRBV5-8 and TRBJ2-5, with 12 bases matching TRBD2. V shed 4 bases and J 4 bases; nucleotides not matched to a gene: 11. CDR1 and CDR2 from the germline V gene are SGHTS and YDEGEE. The CDR3 contains 17 residues. The CDR3 spells CASSRGGAGLAGETQYF. In DNA, the CDR3 is TGTGCCAGCAGCCGGGGGGGAGCGGGACTAGCGGGAGAGACCCAGTACTTC.

The chain has TRBV7-2 and TRBJ1-2, with unresolved D. Germline V CDR1 and CDR2: SGHTA, FQGNSA. The V and J ends lost 2 bases and 5 bases respectively, with 6 bases between them. This CDR3 region has 12 residues. The CDR3 sequence: CASSLISYGYTF. Written as DNA, the CDR3 is TGTGCCAGCAGCTTAATTTCGTATGGCTACACCTTC.

The chain uses TRBV10-3 and TRBJ2-5, with 9 bases lining up with TRBD2. The trim removed 10 bases at V and 0 bases at J, leaving 3 bases unmatched. There are 13 residues in the CDR3. The V gene's germline CDR1 is ENHRY and CDR2 SYGVKD. The CDR3 DNA reads TGTGCCACCCTAGCGGGGTACCAAGAGACCCAGTACTTC. Protein: CATLAGYQETQYF.

The chain links TRBV30 to TRBJ1-4, with D maybe TRBD1 (5 bases). Trimming shortened V by 2 bases and J by 6 bases, and 16 bases separated the two germline ends. The CDR3 has 15 amino acids. Germline CDR1 GTSNPN, CDR2 SVGIG (reference sequence). The CDR3 here is CAWSQYGGAYEKLFF. The DNA for the CDR3 is TGTGCCTGGAGTCAATACGGGGGAGCGTATGAAAAACTGTTTTTT.